This passage covers 26 T cell receptor beta chains from one sample sequenced in a study of blood T cell repertoires in COVID-19. The method was immunoSEQ multiplex PCR; TCRdb's version includes in-frame clones alone and lacks a portion of them. Here the sample spans about 430,000 clones, 70% to 90% being singletons. The sequenced sample was PBMCs or T cells enriched from blood (not recorded which). These receptors were collected from a woman aged 25 to 39 with acute COVID-19.

This clone was picked up a small number of times. The genes are TRBV24-1 and TRBJ2-7; TRBD1 matches at 7 bases. Germline CDR1 and CDR2: KGHDR and SFDVKD. This CDR3 is 13 amino acids long. Germline trimming cut 9 bases from V and 0 bases from J; bases unmatched to any gene: 4. The CDR3 sequence: CATLRDSSYEQYF. The CDR3 DNA sequence: TGTGCCACCCTAAGGGACAGCTCCTACGAGCAGTACTTC.

About this clone: Other DNA sequences in the same sample also yield this CDR3. The chain couples TRBV9 to TRBJ1-5; D perhaps matches TRBD1 (6 bases). From germline, CDR1 is SGDLS and CDR2 YYNGEE. This CDR3 contains 15 residues. Trimming left V 2 bases short and J 2 bases short, with 11 bases between. CDR3 sequence: CASSVGSGGNQPQHF. CDR3 nucleotides: TGTGCCAGCAGCGTGGGATCAGGGGGCAATCAGCCCCAGCATTTT. The full variable domain, with the rest looked up from reference TRBV9 and TRBJ1-5, is DSGVTQTPKHLITATGQRVTLRCSPRSGDLSVYWYQQSLDQGLQFLIQYYNGEERAKGNILERFSAQQFPDLHSELNLSSLELGDSALYFCASSVGSGGNQPQHFGDGTRLSIL.

The rearrangement links TRBV20-1 to TRBJ2-7, with D maybe TRBD1 (6 bases). With 4 bases removed from V and 7 bases from J, the gap between germline ends came to 11 bases. The CDR3 length is 11 residues. Germline CDR1 DFQATT, CDR2 SNEGSKA (reference sequence). CDR3 region: CSAKDRAEQYF. The CDR3 DNA sequence: TGCAGTGCTAAGGACAGAGCGGAGCAGTACTTC.

This rearrangement joins TRBV5-1 to TRBJ2-3, with 9 positions matching TRBD1. The V gene end was trimmed by 4 bases and the J gene end by 1 base; junction bases not matched to a gene: 10. This CDR3 has 17 amino acids. Germline loops: CDR1 SGHRS, CDR2 YFSETQ. CDR3 protein: CASSPPGQGVGTDTQYF. CDR3 bases: TGCGCCAGCAGCCCCCCGGGACAGGGTGTGGGCACAGATACGCAGTATTTT.

The J gene is TRBJ1-1, the V gene TRBV18; 7 bases align to TRBD1. V lost 3 bases and J lost 0; bases outside the gene matches: 1. In germline, CDR1 is KGHSH, CDR2 LQKENI. The CDR3 has 14 residues. The CDR3 sequence is CASSPGQLNTEAFF. CDR3 in DNA: TGTGCCAGCTCACCGGGACAGCTGAACACTGAAGCTTTCTTT.

The V gene is TRBV3-1 (or the pseudogene TRBV3-2), the J gene TRBJ2-7, with TRBD2 matching 10 bases. The germline V gene encodes CDR1 LGHDT and CDR2 YNNKEL (reference sequence). V lost 3 bases to trimming and J lost 3 bases; unmatched junction nucleotides: 2. The CDR3 covers 14 residues. CDR3 amino acids: CASSQSGGDYEQYF. CDR3 DNA sequence: TGTGCCAGCAGCCAGAGCGGGGGGGACTACGAGCAGTACTTC.

The chain uses TRBV5-1 and TRBJ2-3, with D possibly being TRBD1 (6 bases). In germline, CDR1 is SGHRS, CDR2 YFSETQ. With 4 bases removed from V and 1 base from J, the gap between germline ends came to 10 bases. This CDR3 has 14 amino acids. CDR3 loop: CASSKQGGTDTQYF. CDR3 nucleotide sequence: TGCGCCAGCAGCAAACAGGGAGGCACAGATACGCAGTATTTT.

This clone was seen only once. The CDR3 protein is CASSLRQGAYEQYF. The CDR3, as DNA: TGTGCCAGCAGCTTACGACAGGGAGCCTACGAGCAGTACTTC. The V gene is TRBV5-6, the J gene TRBJ2-7, with 7 bases that match TRBD1. The CDR3 has 14 amino acids. Trimming cost V 2 bases and J 2 bases; bases outside gene matches: 4. Per the germline V gene, CDR1 is SGHDT and CDR2 is YYEEEE.

The chain has TRBV6-5 and TRBJ1-5; D might be TRBD1 (5 bases). CDR3 length: 14 residues. CDR1 MNHEY and CDR2 SVGAGI come from the germline V gene. Between the trimmed V and J ends, which lost 5 bases and 3 bases, there was a span of 11 bases. The CDR3 nucleotides are TGTGCCAGCAGTACCCGGGGGATCAATCAGCCCCAGCATTTT. It codes for CASSTRGINQPQHF.

The chain combines TRBV7-9 with TRBJ2-2; D is unclear. The CDR3 covers 16 residues. Trimming removed 1 base from V and 0 bases from J, with 9 bases in between. Germline-derived CDR1 and CDR2 are SEHNR and FQNEAQ (reference sequence). For the CDR3, the DNA is TGTGCCAGCAGCTTAGAAGCCCGCGCGAACACCGGGGAGCTGTTTTTT. It yields the protein CASSLEARANTGELFF.

This rearrangement joins TRBV7-2 to TRBJ2-3; TRBD2 matches at 9 bases. Germline assignment: CDR1 SGHTA and CDR2 FQGNSA. CDR3 size: 16 residues. J gave up 4 bases and V 6 bases, and 11 bases lay outside the gene matches. This CDR3 reads CASRPVGGGAADTQYF. The DNA for the CDR3 is TGTGCCAGCAGGCCTGTCGGCGGGGGGGCCGCAGATACGCAGTATTTT.

The chain carries TRBV7-9 and TRBJ2-3, with 8 bases lining up with TRBD2. The trim removed 7 bases at V and 4 bases at J, leaving 10 bases unmatched. This CDR3 contains 15 residues. Germline CDR1 is SEHNR and CDR2 is FQNEAQ (reference sequence). DNA of the CDR3: TGTGCCAGCACCCGGGGCGGGGGGCCCGCAGATACGCAGTATTTT. Amino acids: CASTRGGGPADTQYF. The whole variable domain, filled in from reference TRBV7-9 and TRBJ2-3, reads DTGVSQNPRHKITKRGQNVTFRCDPISEHNRLYWYRQTLGQGPEFLTYFQNEAQLEKSRLLSDRFSAERPKGSFSTLEIQRTEQGDSAMYLCASTRGGGPADTQYFGPGTRLTVL.

This chain links TRBV7-8 with TRBJ1-4; tentative D call: TRBD1 (6 bases). Trimming took off 6 bases at V and 6 bases at J, with 14 bases between the two ends. There are 14 residues in the CDR3. Germline V CDR1 and CDR2: SGHVS, FQNEAQ. Written as DNA, the CDR3 is TGTGCCAGCAGTTTTAGACAGGCGGATGAAAAACTGTTTTTT. Protein: CASSFRQADEKLFF.

The J gene is TRBJ1-1, the V gene TRBV7-3, with D tentatively TRBD1 (5 bases). CDR3 length: 15 amino acids. V was trimmed by 2 bases and J by 0 bases, leaving 10 bases between them. Per germline, CDR1 SGHTA and CDR2 FQGTGA. The CDR3 is CASSLGRGLNTEAFF. The CDR3 DNA sequence: TGTGCCAGCAGCTTAGGGCGGGGCTTGAACACTGAAGCTTTCTTT.

This clone was picked up one time. This chain uses TRBV5-1 with TRBJ1-2; TRBD1 might be the D (5 bases). This CDR3 has 15 residues. With 0 bases removed from V and 2 bases from J, the gap between germline ends came to 11 bases. Germline V gene data show CDR1 as SGHRS and CDR2 as YFSETQ. The CDR3 DNA sequence: TGCGCCAGCAGCTTGGCCACTGGGGCAAACTATGGCTACACCTTC. It is translated as CASSLATGANYGYTF.

The chain uses TRBV5-6 and TRBJ2-1, with 9 bases identical to TRBD2. The junction had 6 bases not matched to a gene; V was cut back by 1 base and J by 4 bases. The CDR3 contains 16 residues. Germline CDR1 and CDR2: SGHDT and YYEEEE. The CDR3: CASSLSLGLAYNEQFF. In DNA form, the CDR3 reads TGTGCCAGCAGCTTGTCTCTGGGACTAGCATACAATGAGCAGTTCTTC.

The chain joins TRBV7-2 to TRBJ2-7; perhaps TRBD1 as D (5 bases). The CDR3 is made up of 15 amino acids. Germline CDR1 reads SGHTA; CDR2 reads FQGNSA. V was clipped by 3 bases and J by 2 bases, with 14 bases between them. CDR3 sequence reads: CASSFGGALPYEQYF. CDR3 bases: TGTGCCAGCAGCTTCGGTGGGGCTCTTCCCTACGAGCAGTACTTC.

This CDR3 is CASSPDSLISGNTIYF. CDR3 nucleotides: TGTGCCAGCTCACCTGACAGTCTTATTTCTGGAAACACCATATATTTT. The chain carries TRBV18 and TRBJ1-3, with D perhaps TRBD1 (5 bases). The CDR3 loop spans 16 amino acids. The germline V gene encodes CDR1 KGHSH and CDR2 LQKENI. V was pared by 3 bases and J by 1 base, with 13 bases between.

The J gene is TRBJ1-6, the V gene TRBV5-4; D is unresolved. The CDR3 length is 14 residues. CDR1 is SGHNT and CDR2 is YYREEE in the germline V gene (reference sequence). Trimming left V 2 bases short and J 7 bases short, with 10 bases between. In DNA, the CDR3 is TGTGCCAGCAGCTTATTTTTGGGCAATTCACCCCTCCACTTT. Translated: CASSLFLGNSPLHF.

The V call is TRBV7-2, the J call TRBJ2-1; D remains unclear. Germline V CDR1 and CDR2: SGHTA, FQGNSA. This CDR3 is 15 amino acids long. With 6 bases removed from V and 0 bases from J, the gap between germline ends came to 12 bases. For the CDR3, the DNA is TGTGCCAGCAGGGCGGCTTTTAGCTCCTACAATGAGCAGTTCTTC. It is translated as CASRAAFSSYNEQFF.

The gene calls are TRBV10-3 and TRBJ1-5; 11 nucleotides align to TRBD1. The CDR3 is made up of 15 amino acids. Germline CDR1 and CDR2: ENHRY and SYGVKD. After removal of 6 bases from V and 6 bases from J, the junction contained 7 bases not matched to a gene. The CDR3 DNA is TGTGCCATCAGGGAGGACAGGGGGCAAGGTCAGCCCCAGCATTTT. Amino acids: CAIREDRGQGQPQHF.

This clone has just one count. The rearrangement links TRBV9 to TRBJ2-7, with TRBD1 matching 7 bases. Germline V gene sequence: CDR1 SGDLS, CDR2 YYNGEE. The CDR3 consists of 13 residues. V shed 4 bases and J 0 bases; nucleotides not matched to a gene: 1. CDR3 protein: CASSRDSSYEQYF. DNA for the CDR3: TGTGCCAGCAGCCGGGACAGCTCCTACGAGCAGTACTTC.

This rearrangement joins TRBV7-2 to TRBJ2-3, with TRBD2 matching 8 bases. The CDR3 sequence is 15 residues long. Germline CDR1 reads SGHTA; CDR2 reads FQGNSA. With V trimmed by 2 bases and J by 5 bases, 6 bases remained unmatched. CDR3: CASSLRNSGVDTQYF. CDR3 nucleotide sequence: TGTGCCAGCAGCTTAAGAAATAGCGGGGTAGATACGCAGTATTTT.

The rearrangement joins TRBV2 to TRBJ1-2, with D possibly being TRBD1 (5 bases). The germline V and J ends were trimmed by 7 bases and 3 bases, with 12 bases remaining between them. CDR3 length: 13 amino acids. CDR1 is SNHLY and CDR2 is FYNNEI in the germline V gene. The CDR3 here is CASMTELDYGYTF. The CDR3 DNA follows: TGTGCCAGCATGACAGAGCTTGACTATGGCTACACCTTC.

V usage is TRBV7-9 and J usage is TRBJ2-3, with D uncertain. The CDR3 has 16 residues. Germline CDR1 and CDR2: SEHNR and FQNEAQ (reference sequence). Deletions cut 0 bases from V and 2 bases from J, with 12 bases between. CDR3 nucleotide sequence: TGTGCCAGCAGCTTAGCGCGTGGCGGTCTCACAGATACGCAGTATTTT. This encodes CASSLARGGLTDTQYF. The full variable domain, in which reference TRBV7-9 and TRBJ2-3 provide the parts outside the CDR3, is DTGVSQNPRHKITKRGQNVTFRCDPISEHNRLYWYRQTLGQGPEFLTYFQNEAQLEKSRLLSDRFSAERPKGSFSTLEIQRTEQGDSAMYLCASSLARGGLTDTQYFGPGTRLTVL.

CDR3 bases: TGTGCCAGCAGTTTCGGACAGGTTGGAAACACCATATATTTT. Its translation: CASSFGQVGNTIYF. The J gene is TRBJ1-3, the V gene TRBV6-5; 7 bases are shared with TRBD1. In germline, CDR1 is MNHEY, CDR2 SVGAGI. Trimming cost V 4 bases and J 3 bases; bases outside gene matches: 3. The CDR3 spans 14 residues.